This TCR beta chain was sequenced for a study of cytomegalovirus exposure and HLA in healthy donors. PCR employed 60 Vbeta and 13 Jbeta primers. TCRdb keeps only in-frame clones here, not all; method: immunoSEQ multiplex PCR. The data hold 170,000 or so clones, with roughly three quarters observed a single time. In germline, CDR1 is SGHVS, CDR2 FQNEAQ. This CDR3 region has 18 residues. Trimming shortened V by 4 bases and J by 1 base, and 23 bases separated the two germline ends. This receptor was identified in a woman in her 50s in good health and CMV-seropositive. Sequencing was carried out using PBMCs. The chain combines TRBV7-8 with TRBJ2-7, with D possibly TRBD1 on 5 matching bases. CDR3 sequence: CASSSAFSGIPVSYEQYF. CDR3 in DNA: TGTGCCAGCAGCTCCGCCTTTTCAGGGATCCCCGTTTCCTACGAGCAGTACTTC.